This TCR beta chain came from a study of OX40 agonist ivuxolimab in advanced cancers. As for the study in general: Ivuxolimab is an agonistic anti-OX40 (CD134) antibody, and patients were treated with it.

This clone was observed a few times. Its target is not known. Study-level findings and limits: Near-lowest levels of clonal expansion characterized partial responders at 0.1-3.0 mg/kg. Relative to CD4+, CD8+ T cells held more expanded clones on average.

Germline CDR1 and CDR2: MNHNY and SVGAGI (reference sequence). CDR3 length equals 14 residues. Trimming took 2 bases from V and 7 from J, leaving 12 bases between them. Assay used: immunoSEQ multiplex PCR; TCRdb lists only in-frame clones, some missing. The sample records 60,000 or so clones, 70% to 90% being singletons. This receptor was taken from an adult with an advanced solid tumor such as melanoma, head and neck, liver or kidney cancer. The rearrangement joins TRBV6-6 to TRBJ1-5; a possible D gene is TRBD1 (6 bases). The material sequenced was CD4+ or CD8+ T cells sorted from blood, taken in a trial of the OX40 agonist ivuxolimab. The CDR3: CASSYRGGSQPQHF. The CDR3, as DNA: TGTGCCAGCAGTTACAGAGGGGGTAGCCAGCCCCAGCATTTT.